These 17 T cell receptor beta chains share one sample of origin, sequenced in a study of T cell clonality in common variable immunodeficiency. The protocol was immunoSEQ multiplex PCR, while the TCRdb copy is restricted to in-frame clones and leaves out a portion. This sample carries around 34,000 clones and no singletons, and 0.8% to 1% goes to the top ten. Sequencing was done on a sample of peripheral blood mononuclear cells. Receptors originate from a person between 18 and 70 years old in good health.

This clone was detected ten times or more. The DNA ends 3 residues before the CDR3 does, and the rest of the CDR3 is filled in from the germline J gene. The rearrangement uses TRBV5-6 and TRBJ1-6, with 7 bases identical to TRBD1. Germline lookup yields CDR1 SGHDT and CDR2 YYEEEE. J was trimmed by 8 bases and V by 5 bases; bases with no gene match: 4. This CDR3 comprises 13 residues. This CDR3 is CASRTGKHSPLHF. The DNA read from the CDR3 is TGTGCCAGCAGGACAGGGAAACATTCACCC.

This clone was recorded many times. The DNA ends 3 residues before the CDR3 does, and the rest of the CDR3 is filled in from the germline J gene. V is TRBV28 and J is TRBJ2-3; TRBD2 matches at 7 bases. The CDR3 covers 15 residues. Losses at the gene ends were 3 bases for V and 6 bases for J; bases not matched to a gene: 9. The germline V gene encodes CDR1 MDHEN and CDR2 SYDVKM. CDR3 DNA, as far as it was read: TGTGCCAGCAGTTTGTCAAGCGGGGTGGTGGATACG. It specifies CASSLSSGVVDT. The entire CDR3 protein reads CASSLSSGVVDTQYF.

The sample holds many counts of this clone. The read gets to within 3 residues of the CDR3 end, and the germline J gene fills in the rest. The rearrangement links TRBV20-1 to TRBJ1-1, with D possibly TRBD1 on 5 matching bases. CDR1 DFQATT and CDR2 SNEGSKA come from the germline V gene (reference sequence). Trimming cost V 5 bases and J 0 bases, with 19 bases left between them. This CDR3 spans 16 amino acids. The CDR3 DNA, read in part, is TGCAGTGCTCGTGAGGGGTCGGGACTCATGAACACTGAA. Amino acids: CSAREGSGLMNTE. The full-length CDR3 reads as CSAREGSGLMNTEAFF.

This clone was seen repeatedly, ten times or more. The read ends 3 residues shy of where the CDR3 ends; the end is completed using the germline J gene. This chain joins TRBV9 and TRBJ2-7; possible D gene TRBD1, 6 bases. The CDR3 consists of 15 residues. Germline V gives CDR1 SGDLS, CDR2 YYNGEE. The V end was cut by 0 bases, the J end by 6 bases, with 16 bases between. Partial CDR3 DNA: TGTGCCAGCAGCGTAGATATGGGGGCGGCGAGCGAG. Translated: CASSVDMGAASE. The complete CDR3 reads CASSVDMGAASEQYF.

In its sample, this clone was seen many times. The CDR3 goes on 3 residues after the read ends, and that part is filled in from the germline J gene. The chain combines TRBV14 with TRBJ2-7; the match to TRBD1 covers 7 bases. CDR1 is SGHDN and CDR2 is FVKESK in the germline V gene. The ends lost 1 base at V and 4 bases at J; junction bases unmatched: 7. CDR3 length: 15 amino acids. CDR3 sequence: CASSQGGGVGYEQYF. CDR3 DNA, as far as it was read: TGTGCCAGCAGCCAAGGAGGGGGCGTCGGGTACGAG.

This clone was counted at least ten times. The CDR3 end lies 3 residues beyond the end of the read and is filled in from the germline J gene. V gene TRBV6-1 combines with J gene TRBJ1-1, with 7 bases matching TRBD1. Looked up from germline, CDR1 is MNHNS and CDR2 is SASEGT. The CDR3 runs 16 residues. V was clipped by 2 bases and J by 4 bases; unmatched bases: 10. Partial CDR3 DNA: TGTGCCAGCAGTGAAAGAAGCCCGGGACAGAGCACTGAA. This gives the protein CASSERSPGQSTE. The entire CDR3 is CASSERSPGQSTEAFF.

This clone has a handful of counts. Read data end 3 residues before the CDR3 end; the end is taken from the germline J gene. The chain combines TRBV13 with TRBJ1-1, with 7 bases aligning to TRBD1. This CDR3 has 14 residues. With V trimmed by 5 bases and J by 4 bases, 7 bases remained unmatched. Per the germline V gene, CDR1 is PRHDT and CDR2 is FYEKMQ (reference sequence). The sequenced part of the CDR3 DNA is TGTGCCAGCAGCGCCGACAGGGCCGGCACTGAA. Amino acids: CASSADRAGTE. The full CDR3 sequence reads CASSADRAGTEAFF.

This clone was observed at least ten times. The read halts 3 residues ahead of the CDR3 end, with the missing end drawn from the germline J gene. The chain employs TRBV5-1 and TRBJ2-6; 10 bases are shared with TRBD2. The trim removed 0 bases at V and 3 bases at J, leaving 6 bases unmatched. Germline V gene sequence: CDR1 SGHRS, CDR2 YFSETQ. The CDR3 is made up of 18 amino acids. The CDR3 is CASSLDLLAGIGANVLTF. The part of the CDR3 DNA that was read is TGCGCCAGCAGCTTGGACCTACTAGCGGGAATTGGGGCCAACGTC.

This clone showed up many times. The CDR3 end falls 3 residues outside the read, so it is completed with the germline J gene. V is TRBV23-1 and J is TRBJ2-1; TRBD2 matches 16 bases. TRBV23-1 falls under the ORF class, with uncertain function. This CDR3 region has 19 residues. V shed 4 bases, J shed 3 bases, and the junction held 9 bases outside the gene matches. The CDR3 sequence: CASSLLGTSGRAHYNEQFF. The covered CDR3 bases are TGCGCCAGCAGTCTCCTTGGGACTAGCGGGAGGGCCCACTACAATGAG.

This clone was detected ten times or more. The sequenced fragment ends 3 residues before the CDR3 boundary, so the rest is inferred from the germline J gene. The V call is TRBV5-1, the J call TRBJ2-2; tentatively, D is TRBD1 (5 bases). V shed 0 bases and J shed 4 bases, with 10 bases lying between them. This CDR3 region has 15 residues. Germline CDR1 and CDR2: SGHRS and YFSETQ. The CDR3 loop reads CASSLVRVITGELFF. The CDR3 DNA, read in part, is TGCGCCAGCAGCTTGGTCAGGGTTATCACCGGGGAG.

This clone was picked up many times. The observed sequence ends 3 residues before the CDR3 terminus, with the missing tail filled in from the germline J gene. This chain uses TRBV7-9 with TRBJ2-1; 8 positions match TRBD1. The CDR3 contains 15 residues. Germline V CDR1 and CDR2: SEHNR, FQNEAQ (reference sequence). Trimming cost V 5 bases and J 7 bases; bases outside gene matches: 10. This CDR3 is CASSIRQGAWNEQFF. The CDR3 bases that were read are TGTGCCAGCAGCATACGGCAGGGGGCTTGGAATGAG.

This clone has ten or more counts. CDR3 sequence: CASGTFDSGELFF. The covered CDR3 bases are TGTGCCAGTGGGACTTTTGATTCCGGGGAG. V is TRBV19 and J is TRBJ2-2; perhaps TRBD2 as D (6 bases). With the read ending 3 residues before the CDR3 end, the germline J gene is used to fill in that end. Germline V lookup: CDR1 LNHDA, CDR2 SQIVND (reference sequence). The length of the CDR3 is 13 residues. Trimming cost V 8 bases and J 6 bases, with 13 bases left between them.

This clone was observed many times. The DNA ends 3 residues before the CDR3 does, and the rest of the CDR3 is filled in from the germline J gene. The rearrangement links TRBV7-6 to TRBJ2-3, with 8 bases identical to TRBD2. V lost 6 bases and J lost 0; bases outside the gene matches: 8. The germline CDR1 and CDR2 sequences are SGHVS and FNYEAQ. This CDR3 spans 16 amino acids. The sequenced part of the CDR3 DNA is TGTGCCAGCAGACGGCGAGCGGGAGTTAGCACAGATACG. Amino acids: CASRRRAGVSTDT. The complete CDR3 protein is CASRRRAGVSTDTQYF.

This clone has ten or more counts. Given a much more abundant clone one base away, this may be a read error. The read ends 3 residues early relative to the CDR3; the germline J gene fills the gap. J is TRBJ1-1 and V is TRBV27; D is uncertain. From germline, CDR1 is MNHEY and CDR2 SMNVEV (reference sequence). The CDR3 runs 13 residues. The part of the CDR3 DNA that was read is TGTACCAGCAGTTTGTCGTTTTACACTGAA. Translating gives CTSSLSFYTE. The entire CDR3 sequence reads CTSSLSFYTEAFF.

The table lists this clone with many counts. An end of the junction differs from the germline gene, which may be a read error. The CDR3 is cut off 3 residues early in the read; its end comes from the germline J gene. The chain has TRBV4-2 and TRBJ1-3; 9 bases are a match to TRBD1. There are 17 residues in the CDR3. From germline, CDR1 is LGHNA and CDR2 YNFKEQ. This chain's CDR3 is CASSQVAWRQGDDTIYF. The DNA read from the CDR3 is TGCGCCAGCAGCCAAGTTGCCTGGAGACAGGGGGACGACACC.

This clone was observed many times. The CDR3 end is not reached by the read, which stops 3 residues before it; the germline J gene fills it in. V gene TRBV14 combines with J gene TRBJ2-2, with 8 bases identical to TRBD2. CDR1 SGHDN and CDR2 FVKESK come from the germline V gene. The CDR3 is made up of 18 amino acids. The J segment lost 7 bases and the V segment lost 0 bases, leaving 13 bases of the junction unmatched. The part of the CDR3 DNA that was read is TGTGCCAGCAGCCAAGAGTCTTTAAGCGGGAGACCCCACGGGGAG. Amino acids: CASSQESLSGRPHGE. The full CDR3 sequence reads CASSQESLSGRPHGELFF.

This clone was picked up many times. Read data end 3 residues before the CDR3 end; the end is taken from the germline J gene. The chain links TRBV19 to TRBJ1-5, with a possible D match to TRBD1 (5 bases). Germline assignment: CDR1 LNHDA and CDR2 SQIVND (reference sequence). V was trimmed by 3 bases and J by 4 bases, leaving 10 bases between them. This CDR3 has 14 residues. The CDR3 sequence is CASSIEGLNQPQHF. Incomplete CDR3 DNA: TGTGCCAGTAGTATTGAGGGACTAAATCAGCCC.